Described below is a single T cell receptor beta chain sequence and its context. The target of this receptor is not known. One base away there is no much larger clone; base qualities are not given. The germline V and J ends show losses of 0 bases and 6 bases respectively, and no gene match explains 9 bases of the junction. As encoded in the germline V gene, CDR1 is SNHLY while CDR2 is FYNNEI. From cysteine to phenylalanine, the CDR3 is 17 amino acids long. Only the CDR3 part of the read is kept: 51 bases, read in frame from the first base. The sample comes from a study of T cells in Graves' hyperthyroidism and ophthalmopathy (dated by TCRdb to the late 2010s). Describing the broader study: Peripheral blood samples were taken at initial diagnosis, before any treatment was given. TCR Vbeta CDR3 sequencing of 130 to 150 peripheral blood samples (under 45 ophthalmopathy, approximately 80 hyperthyroidism and some 17 progressor patients) is reported in the paper. Once sampling was done, hyperthyroidism patients were given methimazole at a starting dose of 30 mg daily, whereas ophthalmopathy patients were given high-dose intravenous methylprednisolone. A discovery cohort of approximately 97 patients, roughly 45 with Graves' ophthalmopathy and more than 55 with stable Graves' hyperthyroidism, was used to find distinguishing TCR V-J signatures. The study also compared thyroid tissue and blood T-cell repertoires from about six Graves' hyperthyroidism patients. Whether ophthalmopathy could be predicted prospectively was tested in an independent validation cohort made up of under 20 hyperthyroidism patients plus 17 patients who later progressed to ophthalmopathy. The roughly 100 discovery patients were randomly divided into training and test sets at a 7:3 ratio. General conclusions and limits of the study: In validation, the model predicted progression to ophthalmopathy with 55% to 71% sensitivity and approximately 78% specificity, a median of approximately 6.5 months before onset. A model built on a 13 V-J signature distinguished ophthalmopathy from stable hyperthyroidism, reaching about 88% sensitivity and 81.08% specificity in cross-validation and 80%/75% in testing. Sample size was not statistically predetermined, and blinding of investigators to group allocation was not performed. Most expanded thyroid clonotypes (frequency above 0.001) were also detected in blood, suggesting blood repertoires may reflect thyroid immune responses.

The hyperthyroidism patients were between 18 and 65 years old and newly diagnosed, with a disease duration of less than 2 months. Patients with uncontrolled infections, other autoimmune diseases, pregnancy or lactation were excluded. Diagnoses were based on clinical symptoms, serum thyroxine and TRAb, thyroid ultrasound and orbital computed tomography. For progressor patients, blood was drawn at the first diagnosis of hyperthyroidism, before any ophthalmopathy symptoms had appeared. Ficoll-Paque density gradient centrifugation was used to isolate PBMCs from about 9 ml of fresh peripheral blood. Progressor patients were defined as those initially diagnosed with Graves' hyperthyroidism in whom ophthalmopathy developed during follow-up. Trizol reagent was used to extract total RNA, and RNA quality was then checked on an Agilent 2100 Bioanalyzer. The TCR beta CDR3 regions were amplified from the RNA transcripts. The first round of RT-PCR for the TCR CDR3 was performed with the HTBI primer set and the Qiagen OneStep RT-PCR kit. The libraries were constructed in a second round of multiplex PCR and then size-selected and purified. The libraries were sequenced on an Illumina HiSeq2000 using paired-end 100 bp reads. The published analysis was carried out like this. Raw data were processed with SOAPnuke, discarding reads with adapters, uncalled bases, mean Phred below 15, or no exact constant-primer or identifier match. High-quality paired reads were merged using COPE v1.2.5, and each unique nucleotide sequence was defined as a clonotype. MiTCR v1.1 was used to align clonotypes to the IMGT TRBV, TRBD and TRBJ reference segments. Only V-J combinations with frequency above 0.0001, covering about 99% of repertoires, were analysed. The TCS score was defined as F50 (clonal expansion) divided by E x V (chaos), with BLOSUM62-based TCRdist calculated between CDR3 peptides within each V-J. Welch's t-statistics and random forest reduced approximately 520 V-J features to 10 to 15, which were used in a naive Bayes classifier (R e1071). Clones were called with MiXCR by TCRdb after fastp trimmed the public reads at Q25, and only in-frame beta chains were retained. Each entry is one CDR3 protein sequence, shown with its most common DNA and genes. TCRdb, not the authors, supplied the V and J calls. This sample holds about 270,000 distinct CDR3 sequences; nearly 15% were observed only once. Over 25% of the sample belongs to the ten largest clones.

Source material: blood. The V gene is TRBV2 and the J gene is TRBJ1-5; TRBD1 fits 9 bases in the junction. This receptor was obtained from a woman between 50 and 59 years old with Graves' hyperthyroidism that later progressed to Graves' ophthalmopathy. In nucleotides, the sequence is TGTGCCAGCAGTGAAGCGCTTCCGGGACAGGGTATTCAGCCCCAGCATTTT. Its translation reads: CASSEALPGQGIQPQHF.